The subject of this entry is one T cell receptor (beta chain). Its antigen is undetermined. V lost 1 base, J lost 2 bases, and 10 bases lay in between. Germline CDR1 LGHNA, CDR2 YNFKEQ. This CDR3 contains 15 residues. Primers used in a second PCR of about 7 to 12 cycles were a sample-barcoded 5' primer and a J-beta primer mix. TCRdb used MiXCR to reprocess the 5' RACE reads, holding one entry per CDR3 protein. The data contain 850,000 to 1,000,000 distinct CDR3 sequences, around 49% of them seen just once; the ten biggest clones take up 13%. This sample is part of a study of blood T cells in healthy people across ages. General study results and limits: Estimated diversity across one million T cells was deemed an underestimate. Because donor CMV status was unknown, expanded clonotype changes were possibly confounded.

The sequence was obtained from a man younger than 40 in good health. V usage is TRBV4-2 and J usage is TRBJ2-3; D remains unclear. The sequenced sample was blood. CDR3 region: CASSQGTTVTDTQYF. CDR3 nucleotides: TGTGCCAGCAGCCAAGGGACCACGGTCACAGATACGCAGTATTTT.